A selection of T cell receptor beta chains follows, all from one sample in a study of blood T cell repertoires in COVID-19. Only in-frame clones appear in the TCRdb table, and some are missing; sequencing was by immunoSEQ multiplex PCR. The sample yields 200,000 to 300,000 clones, 75% to 90% seen once. The sequencing sample was made of peripheral blood. These TCRs come from a human donor in a cohort sampled during active COVID-19. Each CDR3 is given with its conserved first and last residue. D genes are given only for firm matches. Only some rows state a clone size, as once, few, many or a class for expanded clones.

TRBV11-3	TRBJ1-6	14	.	TRBD1	CASSSGQGNSPLHF	TGTGCCAGCAGCTCGGGACAGGGGAACTCACCCCTCCACTTT
TRBV7-9	TRBJ1-1	11	.	.	CASSFRLEAFF	TGTGCCAGCAGCTTTCGACTGGAAGCTTTCTTT
TRBV6-5	TRBJ1-2	14	.	.	CASTSNRDNYGYTF	TGTGCCAGCACCTCGAACAGGGATAACTATGGCTACACCTTC
TRBV10-1	TRBJ2-5	16	few	TRBD2	CASSEMASGISETQYF	TGCGCCAGCAGTGAAATGGCTAGCGGGATATCGGAGACCCAGTACTTC
TRBV5-1	TRBJ2-7	14	.	TRBD1	CASTSGTGTYEQYF	TGCGCCAGCACCTCCGGGACAGGGACCTACGAGCAGTACTTC
TRBV18	TRBJ1-3	14	.	.	CASSPWGLGNTIYF	TGTGCCAGCTCACCATGGGGGCTGGGAAACACCATATATTTT
TRBV28	TRBJ2-7	12	.	TRBD1	CAINRGKDEQYF	TGTGCCATCAACAGGGGGAAGGACGAGCAGTACTTC
TRBV7-6	TRBJ2-5	18	.	TRBD2	CASSEPGTSGPFQETQYF	TGTGCCAGCAGCGAACCCGGGACTAGCGGGCCATTCCAAGAGACCCAGTACTTC
TRBV6-5	TRBJ2-7	13	.	.	CASKINQNYEQYF	TGTGCCAGCAAGATTAACCAGAACTACGAGCAGTACTTC
TRBV11-2	TRBJ2-7	15	.	.	CASSLGALPSYEQYF	TGTGCCAGCAGCTTAGGGGCCCTCCCATCATACGAGCAGTACTTC
TRBV23-1	TRBJ1-5	18	.	TRBD1	CASSQSIRDRDSNQPQHF	TGCGCCAGCAGTCAATCCATCCGGGACAGGGATAGCAATCAGCCCCAGCATTTT
TRBV7-7	TRBJ1-1	13	.	.	CASSKTPNTEAFF	TGTGCTAGCAGCAAAACACCGAACACTGAAGCTTTCTTT
TRBV11-2	TRBJ2-3	16	.	TRBD2	CASSLNAGGSTDTQYF	TGTGCCAGCAGCTTAAACGCGGGAGGGAGCACAGATACGCAGTATTTT
TRBV6-2/TRBV6-3	TRBJ2-1	16	.	.	CASSLLWGGPEYEQFF	TGTGCCAGCAGTTTATTATGGGGGGGGCCTGAGTATGAGCAGTTCTTC
TRBV13	TRBJ2-1	12	.	.	CASSYRYNEQFF	TGTGCCAGCAGCTACCGGTACAATGAGCAGTTCTTC
TRBV6-5	TRBJ2-6	15	.	.	CASRTGGSGANVLTF	TGTGCCAGCAGGACGGGGGGCAGTGGGGCCAACGTCCTGACTTTC
TRBV9	TRBJ1-6	15	.	TRBD1	CASSEGTGRNSPLHF	TGTGCCAGCAGCGAGGGGACAGGGCGGAATTCACCCCTCCACTTT
TRBV6-5	TRBJ2-1	14	.	TRBD1	CASSTRTGGNEQFF	TGTGCCAGCAGTACCCGGACAGGGGGCAATGAGCAGTTCTTC
TRBV4-3	TRBJ2-6	17	.	.	CASSQSNRVAGANVLTF	TGCGCCAGCAGCCAATCTAATCGGGTGGCTGGGGCCAACGTCCTGACTTTC
TRBV6-1	TRBJ2-7	14	.	TRBD2	CASSEAGVIYEQYF	TGTGCCAGCAGTGAGGCGGGAGTTATCTACGAGCAGTACTTC